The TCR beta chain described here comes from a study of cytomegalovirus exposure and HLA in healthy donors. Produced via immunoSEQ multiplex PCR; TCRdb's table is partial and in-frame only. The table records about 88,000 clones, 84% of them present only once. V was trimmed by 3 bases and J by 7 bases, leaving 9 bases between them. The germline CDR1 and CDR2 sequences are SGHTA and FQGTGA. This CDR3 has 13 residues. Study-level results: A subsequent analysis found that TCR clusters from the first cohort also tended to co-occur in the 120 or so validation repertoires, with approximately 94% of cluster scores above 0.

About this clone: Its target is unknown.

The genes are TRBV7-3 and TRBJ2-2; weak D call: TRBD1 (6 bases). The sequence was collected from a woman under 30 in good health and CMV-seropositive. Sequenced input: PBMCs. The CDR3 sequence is CASSFTGSGELFF. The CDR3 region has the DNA TGTGCCAGCAGCTTCACAGGGAGCGGGGAGCTGTTTTTT.